This is a list of T cell receptor beta chains from one sample in a study of blood T cell repertoires in COVID-19. Sequenced by immunoSEQ multiplex PCR; TCRdb stores in-frame clones only, minus some. The table shows 100,000 to 150,000 clones, with more than 70% occurring only once. The specimen sequenced was peripheral blood. These receptors were collected from an older man with acute or convalescent COVID-19. Both conserved end residues are part of each CDR3. A D gene is named only where the DNA matches it firmly. A row's size may be missing; if present it is once, few, many or a size class.

TGTGCCAGCAAATCTATTGGGACAGGGGTTTTCGGCGGTGGGGCCAACGTCCTGACTTTC	CASKSIGTGVFGGGANVLTF	TRBV6-8	TRBJ2-6	TRBD1	-
TGTGCCAGCTCACCAGCGGGACAGGGGTGGACTAATGAAAAACTGTTTTTT	CASSPAGQGWTNEKLFF	TRBV18	TRBJ1-4	TRBD1	-
TGTGCCAGCAGGAAGGGGGCTGGGAATTCACCCCTCCACTTT	CASRKGAGNSPLHF	TRBV9	TRBJ1-6	TRBD1	-
TGTGCTAGCAGCTTGAGTTCTGGGGGCCCCGGGGAGCTGTTTTTT	CASSLSSGGPGELFF	TRBV7-7	TRBJ2-2	-	few
TGCGCCAGCAGCTTGACAGGGGGCATAAATGAGCAGTTCTTC	CASSLTGGINEQFF	TRBV5-1	TRBJ2-1	TRBD1	-
TGTGCCAGCTCACCAAGCCAGGGAACGACTGAAGCTTTCTTT	CASSPSQGTTEAFF	TRBV18	TRBJ1-1	-	-
TGTGCCAGCTCACCAATCAGGGGCACTGAAGCTTTCTTT	CASSPIRGTEAFF	TRBV18	TRBJ1-1	-	-
TGTGCCAGCAGCCGGTCGTGGCGGGGGACAGATACGCAGTATTTT	CASSRSWRGTDTQYF	TRBV3-1/TRBV3-2	TRBJ2-3	TRBD2	once
TGTGCCAGCACCATTATACGAGGTGAAAAACTGTTTTTT	CASTIIRGEKLFF	TRBV6-5	TRBJ1-4	-	-
TGTGCCAGCAGCTTAAACAGTAACTATGGCTACACCTTC	CASSLNSNYGYTF	TRBV7-9	TRBJ1-2	-	-
TGTGCCAGCAGCTTAGCTAGCGGGGTATCCTACGAGCAGTACTTC	CASSLASGVSYEQYF	TRBV7-9	TRBJ2-7	TRBD2	-
TGCGCCAGCAGCCCGAGCGGGACAGGGGGAGAAAAACTGTTTTTT	CASSPSGTGGEKLFF	TRBV5-1	TRBJ1-4	TRBD1	-
TGTGCCATCAGTGATCAATTCTCGGGGTATAGCAATCAGCCCCAGCATTTT	CAISDQFSGYSNQPQHF	TRBV10-3	TRBJ1-5	-	-
TGTGCCAGCTCACCCTCCCCCGGGACAGGGGCGTACGAGCAGTACTTC	CASSPSPGTGAYEQYF	TRBV18	TRBJ2-7	TRBD1	-
TGCAGCGTTGAAACTGGGACAGCAACTAATGAAAAACTGTTTTTT	CSVETGTATNEKLFF	TRBV29-1	TRBJ1-4	TRBD1	-
TGTGCCAGCAGCCCTTTACAGGGGTTGAGCTATGGCTACACCTTC	CASSPLQGLSYGYTF	TRBV5-6	TRBJ1-2	TRBD1	-
TGTGCCAGCAGCCCCGCCCTTGACCCGGGACATAACTACGAGCAGTACTTC	CASSPALDPGHNYEQYF	TRBV11-2	TRBJ2-7	-	-
TGTGCCAGCAGCCAAGATGCGGGACTACGCACAGATACGCAGTATTTT	CASSQDAGLRTDTQYF	TRBV14	TRBJ2-3	TRBD2	-
TGTGCCAGCAGCCAAGACAGGGGTGGGGCCAACGTCCTGACTTTC	CASSQDRGGANVLTF	TRBV7-2	TRBJ2-6	TRBD1	-
TGTGCCAGCAGCCCGCAGGGGTATAATTCACCCCTCCACTTT	CASSPQGYNSPLHF	TRBV3-1/TRBV3-2	TRBJ1-6	-	-
TGTGCCAGCAGCCAAGAGCGGATGGCGGGCACTGAAGCTTTCTTT	CASSQERMAGTEAFF	TRBV3-1/TRBV3-2	TRBJ1-1	-	-
TGCGCCAGCAGCCAGGACAGGGAGGCCATTCAGTACTTC	CASSQDREAIQYF	TRBV4-1	TRBJ2-4	TRBD1	-
TGTGCCAGCACCGGAGGACAGGGGAACACTGAAGCTTTCTTT	CASTGGQGNTEAFF	TRBV2	TRBJ1-1	TRBD1	-
TGTGCCAGCAGCGCCACAGGGACGAGTTCACCCCTCCACTTT	CASSATGTSSPLHF	TRBV9	TRBJ1-6	-	few
TGTGCCAGCAGCTTGGGGTGGAGCCAGAGCAATGAGCAGTTCTTC	CASSLGWSQSNEQFF	TRBV5-5	TRBJ2-1	-	-
TGTGCCATCAGTCGAACAGGGGTGGAAGGTGGCTACACCTTC	CAISRTGVEGGYTF	TRBV10-3	TRBJ1-2	TRBD1	-
TGTGCCAGCAGTCCACCTCCGGGACAGGGCTCGTCTTTCTTT	CASSPPPGQGSSFF	TRBV6-5	TRBJ1-1	TRBD1	-
TGTGCCACCTCCCCGGGCCGCGGGGGGGACCTTGAGACCCAGTACTTC	CATSPGRGGDLETQYF	TRBV24-1	TRBJ2-5	TRBD2	few
TGTGCCATCAGTCCCGAAAACAGGGGGGGCTATGGCTACACCTTC	CAISPENRGGYGYTF	TRBV10-3	TRBJ1-2	TRBD1	few
TGTGCCAGCAGCCCCAGGAGTCAGGGGCCTGGAAACACCATATATTTT	CASSPRSQGPGNTIYF	TRBV7-2	TRBJ1-3	-	-
TGTGCCAGCAGCGCCTGGACAGGCCGGCGCACTGAAGCTTTCTTT	CASSAWTGRRTEAFF	TRBV27	TRBJ1-1	TRBD1	-
TGTGCCAGCAGCTTATGGGCAGGGGGCCACACAGATACGCAGTATTTT	CASSLWAGGHTDTQYF	TRBV7-9	TRBJ2-3	TRBD1	-
TGTGCCAGCTCACCGAGGGACAGGGGTAGGGACGAGCAGTACTTC	CASSPRDRGRDEQYF	TRBV18	TRBJ2-7	TRBD1	-
TGTGCCAGCAGTGAACAGGCCTTAGTGGACACTGAAGCTTTCTTT	CASSEQALVDTEAFF	TRBV6-1	TRBJ1-1	-	-
TGTGCCAGCAGCCCCCGAGGGAGTAGCGGGGTAGAGACCCAGTACTTC	CASSPRGSSGVETQYF	TRBV7-8	TRBJ2-5	TRBD2	-
TGTGCCAGCAGCGTAGCTACCGGACAGGGGGGGGAAAAACTGTTTTTT	CASSVATGQGGEKLFF	TRBV9	TRBJ1-4	TRBD1	-
TGCAGCGTTGAACCGGGAAATGGGAAATACGAGCAGTACTTC	CSVEPGNGKYEQYF	TRBV29-1	TRBJ2-7	-	-
TGTGCCACCAGTGATAATGGCATCGAAGAGACCCAGTACTTC	CATSDNGIEETQYF	TRBV24-1	TRBJ2-5	-	few
TGCGCCAGTGCGACGGGGGACGGCAAATACAATCAGCCCCAGCATTTT	CASATGDGKYNQPQHF	TRBV4-1	TRBJ1-5	-	-
TGCGCCAGCAGCCTCTCGGGGGGAGGAGATACGCAGTATTTT	CASSLSGGGDTQYF	TRBV5-1	TRBJ2-3	TRBD2	once
TGCAGTGCTAGTGACGGGGTCGGTAATTCACCCCTCCACTTT	CSASDGVGNSPLHF	TRBV20-1	TRBJ1-6	-	-
TGTGCCAGCAGTCCAATTCACCGAGCGGGGGTCACAGATACGCAGTATTTT	CASSPIHRAGVTDTQYF	TRBV27	TRBJ2-3	TRBD2	many
TGTGCCAGCTCACCAAGGAGGTCCGGTGAGCAGTTCTTC	CASSPRRSGEQFF	TRBV18	TRBJ2-1	-	once
TGTGCCAGCAGTTTAGGGCACTATGGCTACACCTTC	CASSLGHYGYTF	TRBV12-3/TRBV12-4	TRBJ1-2	-	-
TGTGCCAGCAGCCCTCACCAGGGAACTAATGAAAAACTGTTTTTT	CASSPHQGTNEKLFF	TRBV7-9	TRBJ1-4	-	few